Below, 16 T cell receptor beta chains from the same sample are listed, as sequenced in a study of identical twins. In TCRdb, the 5' RACE reads were re-called with MiXCR into one record per CDR3 protein. The table includes 520,000 or so distinct CDR3 sequences, less than 25% detected once. These records were also assigned to another study, of T cells expressing NK-cell markers.

Sequencing was done on a sample of CD4+ T cells sorted from blood. The source of these receptors is a woman under 30 in good health.

V gene TRBV6-1 combines with J gene TRBJ2-3; 7 bases align to TRBD2. The germline gives CDR1 MNHNS, CDR2 SASEGT. The CDR3 runs 15 residues. V trimming: 6 bases; J trimming: 2 bases; junction bases outside the gene matches: 8. DNA for the CDR3: TGTGCCAGCAGGCCTCCCGGGACTAACACAGATACGCAGTATTTT. Translation: CASRPPGTNTDTQYF.

The V and J genes are TRBV5-1 and TRBJ2-7, with a possible D match to TRBD1 (5 bases). Germline V gives CDR1 SGHRS, CDR2 YFSETQ. V dropped 4 bases and J dropped 3 bases, with 11 bases sitting between them. This CDR3 region has 13 residues. The CDR3 spells CASSKGADYEQYF. Written as DNA, the CDR3 is TGCGCCAGCAGCAAAGGGGCGGACTACGAGCAGTACTTC.

The chain employs TRBV20-1 and TRBJ2-3, with no clear D. The CDR3 spans 13 residues. The germline V and J ends were trimmed by 6 bases and 2 bases, with 12 bases remaining between them. Germline CDR1 DFQATT, CDR2 SNEGSKA (reference sequence). CDR3 amino acids: CSARQSITDTQYF. The CDR3 region has the DNA TGCAGTGCGAGACAATCCATCACAGATACGCAGTATTTT.

CDR3 in DNA: TGCGCCAGCAGCTTCGACAGGGACTTCTATAATTCACCCCTCCACTTT. This encodes CASSFDRDFYNSPLHF. V gene TRBV5-1 combines with J gene TRBJ1-6, with 7 bases that match TRBD1. V lost 2 bases, J lost 3 bases, and 5 bases stayed unmatched. Germline V gene sequence: CDR1 SGHRS, CDR2 YFSETQ. CDR3 size: 16 residues.

This clonotype was detected only a few times. This chain connects TRBV27 to TRBJ1-6; D is undetermined. Germline V gives CDR1 MNHEY, CDR2 SMNVEV (reference sequence). V was cut by 7 bases and J by 8 bases, with 18 bases left in between. The CDR3 has 15 amino acids. The CDR3 here is CASKEAAFGDSPLHF. CDR3 in DNA: TGTGCCAGCAAGGAAGCGGCGTTCGGCGATTCACCCCTCCACTTT.

The chain uses TRBV5-1 and TRBJ2-6; a possible D gene is TRBD1 (6 bases). With 4 bases removed from V and 2 bases from J, the gap between germline ends came to 25 bases. The germline gives CDR1 SGHRS, CDR2 YFSETQ. CDR3 size: 20 residues. As DNA, the CDR3 is TGCGCCAGCAGCCGAAAGTCAACAGGGCTGATCATGGCTGGGGCCAACGTCCTGACTTTC. Its protein product is CASSRKSTGLIMAGANVLTF.

The V and J genes are TRBV2 and TRBJ2-3; no clear D gene. The germline V and J ends were trimmed by 6 bases and 4 bases, with 11 bases remaining between them. The CDR3 has 13 residues. Germline V lookup: CDR1 SNHLY, CDR2 FYNNEI. In DNA form, the CDR3 reads TGTGCCAGCAGGGACCTGGGGTCAGATACGCAGTATTTT. This encodes CASRDLGSDTQYF. The whole variable domain, remainder taken from reference TRBV2 and TRBJ2-3, is EPEVTQTPSHQVTQMGQEVILRCVPISNHLYFYWYRQILGQKVEFLVSFYNNEISEKSEIFDDQFSVERPDGSNFTLKIRSTKLEDSAMYFCASRDLGSDTQYFGPGTRLTVL.

This clonotype was counted at least ten times. V is TRBV12-3 or TRBV12-4 and J is TRBJ1-2; tentative D call: TRBD1 (6 bases). CDR3 length: 13 residues. The germline V and J ends were trimmed by 5 bases and 8 bases, with 15 bases remaining between them. CDR3 sequence reads: CASSPQGRHGYTF. CDR3 DNA sequence: TGTGCCAGCAGTCCTCAGGGGCGTCACGGCTACACCTTC.

The chain has TRBV20-1 and TRBJ2-7, with 10 bases matching TRBD2. Unmatched junction bases numbered 7, after V lost 0 bases and J lost 5 bases. The CDR3 contains 15 residues. Germline CDR1 reads DFQATT; CDR2 reads SNEGSKA (reference sequence). The CDR3, as DNA: TGCAGTGCTAGAGAGGGGACTAGCGTGAGAGACGAGCAGTACTTC. As protein: CSAREGTSVRDEQYF.

The chain carries TRBV6-2 or TRBV6-3 and TRBJ2-1, with D possibly TRBD2 on 5 matching bases. The CDR3 has 19 residues. V shed 0 bases and J shed 0 bases, with 18 bases lying between them. Germline V gives CDR1 MNHEY, CDR2 SVGEGT. The CDR3 DNA sequence: TGTGCCAGCAGTTACTCGTCAAGGTATAGCGTAAACTCCTACAATGAGCAGTTCTTC. Residues: CASSYSSRYSVNSYNEQFF.

This clonotype was found many times. The V call is TRBV7-2, the J call TRBJ2-3; D possibly corresponds to TRBD2 (7 bases). CDR1 is SGHTA, CDR2 FQGNSA, per germline. CDR3 length: 15 amino acids. The V end was cut by 3 bases, the J end by 6 bases, with 16 bases between. The CDR3 spells CASSLVGGPRDTQYF. CDR3 bases: TGTGCCAGCAGCTTGGTCGGGGGGCCCCGGGATACGCAGTATTTT.

The V and J genes are TRBV27 and TRBJ2-5, with D possibly being TRBD2 (6 bases). This CDR3 is 14 amino acids long. CDR1 is MNHEY and CDR2 is SMNVEV in the germline V gene (reference sequence). V dropped 0 bases and J dropped 5 bases, with 10 bases sitting between them. In DNA, the CDR3 is TGTGCCAGCAGTTTATCGACGCGGGGTGAGACCCAGTACTTC. Residues: CASSLSTRGETQYF.

The chain combines TRBV12-3 or TRBV12-4 with TRBJ2-2; D might be TRBD1 (5 bases). V gave up 4 bases and J gave up 7 bases, with 13 bases separating them. The CDR3 spans 14 residues. This CDR3 reads CASSYRQGIGELFF. The CDR3 DNA is TGTGCCAGCAGTTATCGCCAGGGAATCGGGGAGCTGTTTTTT.

This chain's CDR3 is CASKLGLAGIEETQYF. CDR3 DNA: TGCGCCAGCAAGTTGGGACTAGCGGGCATTGAAGAGACCCAGTACTTC. The chain carries TRBV5-1 and TRBJ2-5; 12 positions agree with TRBD2. The CDR3 runs to 16 residues. Germline V gives CDR1 SGHRS, CDR2 YFSETQ. Trimming removed 6 bases from V and 3 bases from J; junction bases left unmatched: 9.

The chain employs TRBV27 and TRBJ2-7, with TRBD1 matching over 8 bases. CDR1 and CDR2 from the germline V gene are MNHEY and SMNVEV (reference sequence). The CDR3 spans 13 residues. V trimming: 7 bases; J trimming: 2 bases; junction bases outside the gene matches: 4. CDR3 DNA sequence: TGTGCCAGCAACCGACAGGGGACCTACGAGCAGTACTTC. It specifies CASNRQGTYEQYF.

This clonotype has a handful of counts. The V gene is TRBV18, the J gene TRBJ2-7; a possible D gene is TRBD1 (6 bases). Germline loops: CDR1 KGHSH, CDR2 LQKENI. This CDR3 contains 15 residues. The V gene lost 0 bases and the J gene lost 3 bases, with 12 bases spanning the gap. This chain's CDR3 is CASSPPGALGYEQYF. CDR3 in DNA: TGTGCCAGCTCACCACCGGGGGCTTTGGGCTACGAGCAGTACTTC.